The 11 T cell receptor beta chains presented below share a single source sample, sequenced in a study of control samples from healthy donors and cancer patients. Measured with immunoSEQ multiplex PCR; TCRdb has only the in-frame clones, and not every one. The data contain 160,000 or so clones, under 96% of them seen just once; the ten biggest clones take up approximately 0.93%. What was sequenced was blood. All receptors derive from a young woman in good health.

This chain links TRBV28 with TRBJ1-1, with D uncertain. In germline, CDR1 is MDHEN, CDR2 SYDVKM. This CDR3 contains 12 residues. V gave up 6 bases and J gave up 0 bases, with 5 bases separating them. CDR3 nucleotide sequence: TGTGCCAGCAGGGAGATGAACACTGAAGCTTTCTTT. Its protein product is CASREMNTEAFF.

This clone was seen once. The chain links TRBV28 to TRBJ1-2; 11 nucleotides align to TRBD1. Trimming at V came to 6 bases and at J to 8 bases, leaving 8 bases not matched to a gene. Per germline, CDR1 MDHEN and CDR2 SYDVKM. This CDR3 comprises 14 residues. Written as DNA, the CDR3 is TGTGCCAGCAGACGGACAGGGGGCGCCTGGGGCTACACCTTC. This gives the protein CASRRTGGAWGYTF.

This clone showed up just once. The chain links TRBV28 to TRBJ1-1; D perhaps matches TRBD1 (5 bases). CDR1 is MDHEN and CDR2 is SYDVKM in the germline V gene. V was pared by 5 bases and J by 0 bases, with 19 bases between. The CDR3 has 17 residues. CDR3 bases: TGTGCCAGCAGTGCTACCCCCGGGACCCACATGAACACTGAAGCTTTCTTT. Translation gives CASSATPGTHMNTEAFF. Drawing the rest from reference TRBV28 and TRBJ1-1, the complete variable domain is DVKVTQSSRYLVKRTGEKVFLECVQDMDHENMFWYRQDPGLGLRLIYFSYDVKMKEKGDIPEGYSVSREKKERFSLILESASTNQTSMYLCASSATPGTHMNTEAFFGQGTRLTVV.

This rearrangement joins TRBV19 to TRBJ2-1; 13 bases match TRBD2. The germline CDR1 and CDR2 sequences are LNHDA and SQIVND (reference sequence). Losses at the gene ends were 5 bases for V and 2 bases for J; bases not matched to a gene: 3. This CDR3 is 16 amino acids long. The CDR3 nucleotides read TGTGCCAGTAGTCCAGGACTAGCGGGAGCCTACAATGAGCAGTTCTTC. This encodes CASSPGLAGAYNEQFF.

The gene calls are TRBV7-9 and TRBJ2-2; D is unclear. Between the trimmed V and J ends, which lost 5 bases and 6 bases, there was a span of 7 bases. The V gene's germline CDR1 is SEHNR and CDR2 FQNEAQ (reference sequence). The CDR3 sequence is 12 residues long. For the CDR3, the DNA is TGTGCCAGCAGCCCCCAGGCCGGGGAGCTGTTTTTT. Protein: CASSPQAGELFF.

The chain couples TRBV11-3 to TRBJ2-7; 8 bases match TRBD1. The germline gives CDR1 SGHNT, CDR2 YENEEA. The V and J ends lost 1 base and 8 bases, in that order; junction bases with no gene match: 13. The CDR3 is made up of 16 amino acids. The CDR3 bases are TGTGCCAGCAGCTTAGGATCTCAGGGGGCCAATGCCAAGCAGTACTTC. It encodes CASSLGSQGANAKQYF.

The V call is TRBV3-1 (or the pseudogene TRBV3-2), the J call TRBJ1-4, with a weak D call TRBD1 (5 bases). V was shortened by 3 bases and J by 4 bases, with 12 bases between the two germline ends. Germline V CDR1 and CDR2: LGHDT, YNNKEL (reference sequence). The CDR3 has 15 amino acids. The CDR3 nucleotides read TGTGCCAGCAGCCATCATAGCAGGGTTAATGAAAAACTGTTTTTT. Translating gives CASSHHSRVNEKLFF.

The chain joins TRBV28 to TRBJ1-1, with unresolved D. Per germline, CDR1 MDHEN and CDR2 SYDVKM. Trimming took off 7 bases at V and 1 base at J, with 7 bases between the two ends. The CDR3 has 12 residues. The CDR3 DNA is TGTGCCAGCACCACCGGGAACACTGAAGCTTTCTTT. Protein: CASTTGNTEAFF.

This chain joins TRBV19 and TRBJ2-6; D gene ambiguous. The V and J ends lost 5 bases and 0 bases respectively, with 5 bases between them. The germline V gene has CDR1 LNHDA and CDR2 SQIVND (reference sequence). The CDR3 is made up of 14 amino acids. CDR3 sequence (DNA): TGTGCCAGTAGTGAGGTCTCTGGGGCCAACGTCCTGACTTTC. Its protein is CASSEVSGANVLTF. The variable domain in full, with the rest retrieved from reference TRBV19 and TRBJ2-6, is DGGITQSPKYLFRKEGQNVTLSCEQNLNHDAMYWYRQDPGQGLRLIYYSQIVNDFQKGDIAEGYSVSREKKESFPLTVTSAQKNPTAFYLCASSEVSGANVLTFGAGSRLTVL.

The chain links TRBV24-1 to TRBJ2-7, with D possibly called TRBD1 or TRBD2 (5 bases each). Trimming stripped 7 bases from V and 0 bases from J, with 6 bases between. Looked up from germline, CDR1 is KGHDR and CDR2 is SFDVKD. CDR3 length: 12 amino acids. The CDR3 bases are TGTGCCACCAGCGGGACCTCCTACGAGCAGTACTTC. Amino acids: CATSGTSYEQYF.

The chain joins TRBV7-8 to TRBJ2-7; no firm D call. This CDR3 has 13 amino acids. V was pared by 2 bases and J by 2 bases, with 7 bases between. Germline-derived CDR1 and CDR2 are SGHVS and FQNEAQ. CDR3 protein: CASSLLDAYEQYF. The CDR3 DNA reads as TGTGCCAGCAGCTTACTTGACGCCTACGAGCAGTACTTC. The whole variable domain, filled in from reference TRBV7-8 and TRBJ2-7, reads GAGVSQSPRYKVAKRGQDVALRCDPISGHVSLFWYQQALGQGPEFLTYFQNEAQLDKSGLPSDRFFAERPEGSVSTLKIQRTQQEDSAVYLCASSLLDAYEQYFGPGTRLTVT.